The 11 T cell receptor beta chains below come from one sample, sequenced in a study of control samples from healthy donors and cancer patients (dated by TCRdb to 2020 to 2022). Library preparation employed the immunoSEQ multiplex PCR assay. In its TCRdb copy, this immuneACCESS table keeps in-frame sequences only and misses some clones. Where compared with another copy, unresolved V genes explain less than half of these, and the others have no known cause. The sample table lists 70,000 to 100,000 clones, 70% to 90% of them with a count of one. The ten top clones hold 1.9% of the sample. The sample consisted of PBMCs. These TCRs come from a woman aged 55-70 years with head and neck cancer.

CDR3 DNA sequence: TGTGCCAGCAGGACCTTAGGACGTAATGAAAAACTGTTTTTT. It codes for CASRTLGRNEKLFF. The chain recombines TRBV28 with TRBJ1-4; D call uncertain. Germline lookup yields CDR1 MDHEN and CDR2 SYDVKM. Trimming took off 6 bases at V and 4 bases at J, with 12 bases between the two ends. The length of the CDR3 is 14 residues.

This chain connects TRBV7-9 to TRBJ2-7; 7 nucleotides match TRBD1. This CDR3 is 15 amino acids long. The germline gives CDR1 SEHNR, CDR2 FQNEAQ (reference sequence). V lost 4 bases, J lost 0 bases, and 6 bases stayed unmatched. The CDR3 sequence is CASSSIQGPSYEQYF. The CDR3 DNA sequence: TGTGCCAGCAGCTCAATACAGGGGCCCTCCTACGAGCAGTACTTC. The full variable domain, rest sourced from reference TRBV7-9 and TRBJ2-7, is DTGVSQNPRHKITKRGQNVTFRCDPISEHNRLYWYRQTLGQGPEFLTYFQNEAQLEKSRLLSDRFSAERPKGSFSTLEIQRTEQGDSAMYLCASSSIQGPSYEQYFGPGTRLTVT.

The V and J genes are TRBV11-2 and TRBJ2-7; a possible D gene is TRBD1 (6 bases). The length of the CDR3 is 14 residues. Trimming took off 5 bases at V and 2 bases at J, with 13 bases between the two ends. The V gene's germline CDR1 is SGHAT and CDR2 FQNNGV. CDR3 DNA: TGTGCCAGCAGCCCCCATGGGGACACCTACGAGCAGTACTTC. Its translation: CASSPHGDTYEQYF.

This clone was counted a single time. The rearrangement joins TRBV3-1 (or the pseudogene TRBV3-2) to TRBJ1-4; D not resolved. Trimming removed 0 bases at V and 7 bases at J, with 9 bases between. The germline CDR1 and CDR2 sequences are LGHDT and YNNKEL (reference sequence). The CDR3 totals 14 residues. The CDR3 sequence is CASSQDRAAEKLFF. In nucleotides, the CDR3 is TGTGCCAGCAGCCAAGATCGCGCAGCTGAAAAACTGTTTTTT.

This chain joins TRBV3-1 (or the pseudogene TRBV3-2) and TRBJ1-2; D remains ambiguous. Trimming cost V 4 bases and J 5 bases, with 17 bases left between them. There are 15 residues in the CDR3. Germline V gene data show CDR1 as LGHDT and CDR2 as YNNKEL (reference sequence). CDR3 nucleotide sequence: TGTGCCAGCAGCCTAACCAATGGATTATTGTATGGCTACACCTTC. It translates to CASSLTNGLLYGYTF.

This clone was detected once. The chain links TRBV20-1 to TRBJ2-3; D unclear. The CDR3 covers 13 residues. V was cut by 3 bases and J by 1 base, with 8 bases left in between. The germline gives CDR1 DFQATT, CDR2 SNEGSKA (reference sequence). For the CDR3, the DNA is TGCAGTGCTAGTGTGGCGGGCACAGATACGCAGTATTTT. This gives the protein CSASVAGTDTQYF.

V and J are TRBV7-9 and TRBJ2-3; 10 positions agree with TRBD2. V dropped 5 bases and J dropped 3; count of bases not matched to a gene: 8. The CDR3 is made up of 16 amino acids. Per germline, CDR1 SEHNR and CDR2 FQNEAQ (reference sequence). Here the CDR3 reads CASSVSGRALTDTQYF. As DNA, the CDR3 is TGTGCCAGCAGCGTCAGCGGGAGGGCCCTAACAGATACGCAGTATTTT.

V gene TRBV3-1 (or the pseudogene TRBV3-2) combines with J gene TRBJ2-3, with a weak D call TRBD2 (6 bases). Germline lookup yields CDR1 LGHDT and CDR2 YNNKEL (reference sequence). Between the trimmed V and J ends, which lost 0 bases and 1 base, there was a span of 8 bases. This CDR3 comprises 15 residues. In nucleotides, the CDR3 is TGTGCCAGCAGCCAAGATCCTAGCGGCACAGATACGCAGTATTTT. It is translated as CASSQDPSGTDTQYF.

The CDR3 DNA reads TGTGCCAGTAGTATCTCCTTCCTCTATGGCTACACCTTC. Translation gives CASSISFLYGYTF. This chain joins TRBV19 and TRBJ1-2, with D unclear. The CDR3 extends over 13 amino acids. Trimming removed 3 bases at V and 4 bases at J, with 9 bases between. CDR1 LNHDA and CDR2 SQIVND come from the germline V gene (reference sequence). Drawing the rest from reference TRBV19 and TRBJ1-2, the complete variable domain is DGGITQSPKYLFRKEGQNVTLSCEQNLNHDAMYWYRQDPGQGLRLIYYSQIVNDFQKGDIAEGYSVSREKKESFPLTVTSAQKNPTAFYLCASSISFLYGYTFGSGTRLTVV.

V gene TRBV27 combines with J gene TRBJ1-2; the D gene is possibly TRBD1 (6 bases). Trimming stripped 5 bases from V and 4 bases from J, with 14 bases between. CDR3 length: 14 residues. Germline lookup yields CDR1 MNHEY and CDR2 SMNVEV (reference sequence). CDR3: CASSRGGGPYGYTF. The CDR3 DNA follows: TGTGCCAGCAGTAGGGGGGGAGGACCCTATGGCTACACCTTC.

Regarding this clone: This sample also contains other DNA sequences that code for the same CDR3. The chain has TRBV6-5 and TRBJ2-1; D perhaps matches TRBD2 (6 bases). Germline V gives CDR1 MNHEY, CDR2 SVGAGI. The CDR3 extends over 16 amino acids. Trimming removed 0 bases from V and 0 bases from J, with 9 bases in between. CDR3 in DNA: TGTGCCAGCAGTTACTCGTCCGGGAGCTCCTACAATGAGCAGTTCTTC. This sequence encodes CASSYSSGSSYNEQFF.